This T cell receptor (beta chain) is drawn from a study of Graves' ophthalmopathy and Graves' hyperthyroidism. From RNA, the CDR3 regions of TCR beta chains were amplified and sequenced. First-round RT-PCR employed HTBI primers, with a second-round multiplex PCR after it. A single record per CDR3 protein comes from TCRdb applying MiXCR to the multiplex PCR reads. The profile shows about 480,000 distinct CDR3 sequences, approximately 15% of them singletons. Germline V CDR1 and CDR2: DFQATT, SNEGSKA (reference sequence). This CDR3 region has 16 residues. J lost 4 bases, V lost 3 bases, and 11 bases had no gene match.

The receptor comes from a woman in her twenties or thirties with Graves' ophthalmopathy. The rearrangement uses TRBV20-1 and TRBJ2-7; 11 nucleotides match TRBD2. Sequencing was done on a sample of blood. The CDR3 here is CSASALARLAGYEQYF. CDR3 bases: TGCAGTGCTAGTGCGTTGGCTCGACTAGCGGGGTACGAGCAGTACTTC.